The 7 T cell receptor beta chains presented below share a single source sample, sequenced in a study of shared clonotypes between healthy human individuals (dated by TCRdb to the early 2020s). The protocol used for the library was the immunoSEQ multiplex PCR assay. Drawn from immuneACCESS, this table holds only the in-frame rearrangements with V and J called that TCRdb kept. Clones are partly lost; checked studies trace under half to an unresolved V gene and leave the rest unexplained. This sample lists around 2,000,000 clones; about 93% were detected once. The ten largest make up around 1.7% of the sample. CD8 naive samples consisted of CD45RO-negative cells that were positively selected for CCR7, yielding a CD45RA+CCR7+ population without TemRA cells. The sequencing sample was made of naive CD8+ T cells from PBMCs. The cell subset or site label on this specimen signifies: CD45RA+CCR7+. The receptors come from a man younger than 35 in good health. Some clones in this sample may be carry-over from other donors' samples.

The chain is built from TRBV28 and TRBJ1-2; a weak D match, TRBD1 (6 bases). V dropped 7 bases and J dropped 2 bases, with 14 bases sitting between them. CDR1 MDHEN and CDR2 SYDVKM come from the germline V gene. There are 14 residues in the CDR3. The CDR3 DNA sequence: TGTGCCAGCACCCAAGGGGGGGAAAACTATGGCTACACCTTC. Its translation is CASTQGGENYGYTF.

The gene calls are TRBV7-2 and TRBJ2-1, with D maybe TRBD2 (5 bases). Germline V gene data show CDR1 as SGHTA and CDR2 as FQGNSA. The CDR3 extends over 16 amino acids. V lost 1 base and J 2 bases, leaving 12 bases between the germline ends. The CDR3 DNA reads TGTGCCAGCAGCTTAGTCCCGGGAAACGCCTACAATGAGCAGTTCTTC. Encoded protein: CASSLVPGNAYNEQFF.

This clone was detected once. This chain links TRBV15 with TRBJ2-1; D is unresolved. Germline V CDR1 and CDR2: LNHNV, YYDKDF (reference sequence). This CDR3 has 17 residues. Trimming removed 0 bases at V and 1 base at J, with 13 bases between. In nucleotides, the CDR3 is TGTGCCACCAGCAGAGATGCAACCGACCGGTCCTACAATGAGCAGTTCTTC. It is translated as CATSRDATDRSYNEQFF. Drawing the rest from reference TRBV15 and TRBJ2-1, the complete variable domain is DAMVIQNPRYQVTQFGKPVTLSCSQTLNHNVMYWYQQKSSQAPKLLFHYYDKDFNNEADTPDNFQSRRPNTSFCFLDIRSPGLGDTAMYLCATSRDATDRSYNEQFFGPGTRLTVL.

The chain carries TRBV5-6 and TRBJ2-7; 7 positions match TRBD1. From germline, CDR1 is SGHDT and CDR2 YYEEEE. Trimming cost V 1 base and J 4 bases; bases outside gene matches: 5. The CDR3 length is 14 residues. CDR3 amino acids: CASSLRPQGYEQYF. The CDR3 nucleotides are TGTGCCAGCAGCTTGCGCCCACAGGGGTACGAGCAGTACTTC.

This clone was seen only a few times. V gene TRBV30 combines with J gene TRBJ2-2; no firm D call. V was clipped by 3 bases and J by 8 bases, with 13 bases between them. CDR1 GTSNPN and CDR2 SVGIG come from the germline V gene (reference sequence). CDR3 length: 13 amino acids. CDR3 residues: CAWSFDWPGELFF. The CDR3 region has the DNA TGTGCCTGGAGCTTCGACTGGCCGGGGGAGCTGTTTTTT.

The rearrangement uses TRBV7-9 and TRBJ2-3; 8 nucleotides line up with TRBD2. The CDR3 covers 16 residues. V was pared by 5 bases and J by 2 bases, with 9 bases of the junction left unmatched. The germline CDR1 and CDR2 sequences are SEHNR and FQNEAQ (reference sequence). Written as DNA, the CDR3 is TGTGCCAGCAGCCCCAGCGGGAGTTGGGACACAGATACGCAGTATTTT. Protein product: CASSPSGSWDTDTQYF.

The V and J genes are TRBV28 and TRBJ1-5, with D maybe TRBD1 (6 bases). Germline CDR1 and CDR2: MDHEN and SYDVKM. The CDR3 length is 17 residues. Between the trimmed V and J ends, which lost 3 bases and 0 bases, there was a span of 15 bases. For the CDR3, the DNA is TGTGCCAGCAGTTTCGGGGAGGGGGTTTATAGCAATCAGCCCCAGCATTTT. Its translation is CASSFGEGVYSNQPQHF.